Given below is one T cell receptor (beta chain) in context. Its matching antigen is unknown. Since no conserved phenylalanine or tryptophan closes the CDR3, a read error is the likely cause. These data come from a study of glioma-infiltrating T cells. The study's findings and limits: Tissue-blood divergence was below expectation in non-neoplastic patients, above in gliomas.

Amplification of TCR alpha and beta CDR3 regions from RNA used iRepertoire nested multiplex PCR. Each CDR3 protein gets one entry after TCRdb re-called the multiplex PCR reads with MiXCR. The repertoire consists of about 140,000 distinct CDR3 sequences, with about two fifths occurring once and the leading ten covering over 15%. This CDR3 is 14 amino acids long. CDR1 and CDR2 from the germline V gene are MNHEY and SMNVEV (reference sequence). The germline V and J ends were trimmed by 5 bases and 1 base, with 9 bases remaining between them. The sequenced material came from glioma tissue, nonneoplastic brain tissue, or PBMCs (not recorded which). This sequence originates from a human donor with low-grade glioma or glioblastoma, undergoing nonglioma brain surgery, or in good health (not recorded which). The chain uses TRBV27 and TRBJ1-3; no reliable D call. In DNA, the CDR3 is TGTGCCAGCAGTGCGACGGTTTCTGGAAACACCATATATTCT. It specifies CASSATVSGNTIYS.